The present T cell receptor (beta chain) was sequenced within a study of blood T cell repertoires in COVID-19. Germline-derived CDR1 and CDR2 are MGHRA and YSYEKL. The CDR3 totals 15 residues. V lost 1 base and J 4 bases, leaving 12 bases between the germline ends. Sequencing used immunoSEQ multiplex PCR; TCRdb keeps in-frame clones, though not all of them. Seen here are 200,000 or so clones, around 80% observed once, and the top ten hold less than 7%. The source is a woman in her 70s with acute or convalescent COVID-19. The sequenced sample was peripheral blood. The J gene is TRBJ2-3, the V gene TRBV4-1; D is ambiguous. CDR3 sequence: CASSQGVAAADTQYF. CDR3 nucleotide sequence: TGCGCCAGCAGCCAAGGGGTAGCTGCCGCAGATACGCAGTATTTT.